One and the same sample provided the 24 T cell receptor beta chains below, sequenced in a study of blood T cells in healthy people across ages. With a J-beta primer mix and a sample-barcoded 5' primer, a second PCR ran roughly 6 to 12 cycles. One entry per CDR3 protein, called by TCRdb with MiXCR from the 5' RACE reads. The sample carries about 970,000 distinct CDR3 sequences, 51% recorded once. The sequenced material came from blood. These receptors all come from a woman between 55 and 75 years old in good health.

V is TRBV6-2 or TRBV6-3 and J is TRBJ2-6; D not resolved. V was pared by 6 bases and J by 0 bases, with 6 bases between. The CDR3 sequence is 14 residues long. Per germline, CDR1 MNHEY and CDR2 SVGEGT. The DNA of the CDR3 is TGTGCCAGCAGACTGGACTCTGGGGCCAACGTCCTGACTTTC. This encodes CASRLDSGANVLTF.

Only a few counts were recorded for this clonotype. CDR3 sequence reads: CSVDGGPGTYEQYF. CDR3 coding DNA: TGCAGCGTTGACGGAGGTCCGGGGACCTACGAGCAGTACTTC. The chain uses TRBV29-1 and TRBJ2-7; the D gene is possibly TRBD2 (5 bases). CDR1 and CDR2 (germline): SQVTM, ANQGSEA. The CDR3 runs to 14 residues. V was shortened by 3 bases and J by 2 bases, with 14 bases between the two germline ends.

The chain uses TRBV29-1 and TRBJ2-4; D remains unclear. V dropped 7 bases and J dropped 13 bases, with 20 bases sitting between them. CDR1 is SQVTM and CDR2 is ANQGSEA in the germline V gene. The CDR3 is 12 amino acids. The CDR3 nucleotides are TGCAGCGCCCTTAAGAGGTACAATGAGCAGTACTTC. This encodes CSALKRYNEQYF.

As regards this clonotype: One junction end does not reproduce the germline sequence, and a read error may be involved. This chain connects TRBV18 to TRBJ1-6; D unclear. Looked up from germline, CDR1 is KGHSH and CDR2 is LQKENI. CDR3 length: 14 amino acids. The CDR3 loop reads CASSPPAANSPHHF. In nucleotides, the CDR3 is TGTGCCAGCTCACCACCGGCAGCAAATTCACCCCACCACTTT.

A few counts support this clonotype. In DNA form, the CDR3 reads TGCGCCAGCAGCTTGGACGCAGAAAGATACGAGCAGTACTTC. This sequence encodes CASSLDAERYEQYF. The gene calls are TRBV5-1 and TRBJ2-7; no reliable D call. Looked up from germline, CDR1 is SGHRS and CDR2 is YFSETQ. This CDR3 contains 14 residues. V lost 0 bases and J lost 4, with 11 bases in between.

The rearrangement uses TRBV12-3 or TRBV12-4 and TRBJ1-5; 9 bases match TRBD1. V was clipped by 6 bases and J by 14 bases; unmatched bases: 8. CDR3 length: 12 amino acids. As DNA, the CDR3 is TGTGCCAGCAGGGAACCAGGACAGGGGAAGCATTTT. It encodes CASREPGQGKHF.

This rearrangement joins TRBV4-1 to TRBJ1-2, with 8 bases fitting TRBD1. V gave up 5 bases and J gave up 1 base; unmatched junction bases: 9. The CDR3 totals 16 residues. CDR1 is MGHRA and CDR2 is YSYEKL in the germline V gene. This chain's CDR3 is CASSERGQELNYGYTF. CDR3 coding DNA: TGCGCCAGCAGCGAAAGGGGACAGGAGCTTAACTATGGCTACACCTTC.

The rearrangement links TRBV6-5 to TRBJ1-2; D not resolved. The germline gives CDR1 MNHEY, CDR2 SVGAGI. The V and J ends lost 1 base and 3 bases respectively, with 9 bases between them. The CDR3 runs to 14 residues. The DNA of the CDR3 is TGTGCCAGCAGTTACTTGACATATGACTATGGCTACACCTTC. Translation: CASSYLTYDYGYTF.

On this clonotype itself: A junction boundary mismatches the germline segment, possibly from a read error. V and J are TRBV9 and TRBJ2-7, with TRBD2 matching 8 bases. CDR1 and CDR2 (germline): SGDLS, YYNGEE. The CDR3 has 16 residues. The DNA of the CDR3 is TGTGCCTGCAGCGTAGGTAGTGGGACTAGCTCCTACGAGCAGTACTTC. Translated: CACSVGSGTSSYEQYF.

The genes are TRBV5-1 and TRBJ2-7; the match to TRBD1 covers 7 bases. V was pared by 3 bases and J by 5 bases, with 8 bases of the junction left unmatched. The germline gives CDR1 SGHRS, CDR2 YFSETQ. The CDR3 is made up of 14 amino acids. DNA for the CDR3: TGCGCCAGCAGCTCCTATCCAGGGGGAAACGAGCAGTACTTC. Protein product: CASSSYPGGNEQYF.

This chain connects TRBV28 to TRBJ2-7; 8 bases match TRBD2. Germline assignment: CDR1 MDHEN and CDR2 SYDVKM. V shed 6 bases, J shed 7 bases, and the junction held 11 bases outside the gene matches. The CDR3 covers 14 residues. CDR3 sequence reads: CASSSGLAAREQYF. The CDR3 coding sequence is TGTGCCAGCAGCTCCGGACTAGCAGCCAGGGAGCAGTACTTC. Full variable domain (outside the CDR3, taken from reference TRBV28 and TRBJ2-7): DVKVTQSSRYLVKRTGEKVFLECVQDMDHENMFWYRQDPGLGLRLIYFSYDVKMKEKGDIPEGYSVSREKKERFSLILESASTNQTSMYLCASSSGLAAREQYFGPGTRLTVT.

This clonotype was seen a single time. V and J are TRBV12-3 or TRBV12-4 and TRBJ2-3; D tentatively fits TRBD1 or TRBD2 (5 bases each). The CDR3 extends over 15 amino acids. The V and J ends lost 3 bases and 4 bases respectively, with 14 bases between them. The CDR3 DNA reads as TGTGCCAGCAGTTTCGAGGGGCGCAGCGCAGATACGCAGTATTTT. Translation gives CASSFEGRSADTQYF.

Points on this clonotype: Relative to the germline gene, one junction end is altered; a read error may explain this. The chain recombines TRBV6-2 or TRBV6-3 with TRBJ2-4; D is unclear. Germline CDR1 is MNHEY and CDR2 is SVGEGT. This CDR3 is built from 11 residues. The CDR3 region is CASSTRLVQYF. The CDR3 bases are TGTGCAAGCAGCACCAGGCTTGTGCAGTACTTC.

The chain combines TRBV4-1 with TRBJ2-4; tentatively, D is TRBD2 (5 bases). CDR1 and CDR2 from the germline V gene are MGHRA and YSYEKL. The CDR3 is 15 residues long. Between the trimmed V and J ends, which lost 3 bases and 4 bases, there was a span of 13 bases. Here the CDR3 DNA reads TGCGCCAGCAGCCAGCCCCGGGAACCTAAAAACATTCAGTACTTC. This codes for CASSQPREPKNIQYF.

This clonotype appeared a few times. CDR3 nucleotide sequence: TGTGCCAGCAGCTTAAATGAGGGGACTAGCGCTTACTACGAGCAGTACTTC. Its translation: CASSLNEGTSAYYEQYF. The V call is TRBV7-8, the J call TRBJ2-7; 10 bases map to TRBD2. The CDR3 consists of 17 residues. From germline, CDR1 is SGHVS and CDR2 FQNEAQ. V gave up 2 bases and J gave up 3 bases; unmatched junction bases: 10.

The gene calls are TRBV5-1 and TRBJ2-5; 8 bases map to TRBD1. The closer fit of TRBJ2-7 to the DNA end suggests the J call may be wrong. This CDR3 region has 14 residues. Germline V gene sequence: CDR1 SGHRS, CDR2 YFSETQ. The CDR3 here is CASSLSQGACEQYF. DNA of the CDR3: TGCGCCAGCAGCTTGAGTCAGGGGGCATGCGAGCAGTACTTC.

The chain is built from TRBV29-1 and TRBJ2-1; TRBD2 matches 12 bases. This CDR3 contains 15 residues. Germline values: CDR1 SQVTM, CDR2 ANQGSEA. J was trimmed by 9 bases and V by 6 bases; bases with no gene match: 12. The CDR3: CSVLGLAGPTGEQFF. CDR3 nucleotide sequence: TGCAGCGTCTTAGGACTAGCGGGGCCGACGGGTGAGCAGTTCTTC.

The chain recombines TRBV12-3 or TRBV12-4 with TRBJ1-4, with D maybe TRBD1 (5 bases). The length of the CDR3 is 14 residues. V dropped 6 bases and J dropped 10 bases, with 18 bases sitting between them. CDR3 in DNA: TGTGCCAGCAGACCGCAGGAGGGGTATAGAAAACTGTTTTTT. It encodes CASRPQEGYRKLFF.

This chain joins TRBV7-2 and TRBJ2-5; D is possibly TRBD1 (5 bases). V dropped 6 bases and J dropped 0 bases, with 11 bases sitting between them. In germline, CDR1 is SGHTA, CDR2 FQGNSA. The CDR3 sequence is 14 residues long. CDR3 DNA: TGTGCCAGCAGACAAACAGGAAACCAAGAGACCCAGTACTTC. Protein sequence: CASRQTGNQETQYF.

The V and J genes are TRBV29-1 and TRBJ2-5; 14 nucleotides align to TRBD2. The CDR3 contains 15 residues. With 4 bases clipped from V and 11 bases from J, the junction kept 12 bases outside the gene matches. Germline CDR1 and CDR2: SQVTM and ANQGSEA. The CDR3 bases are TGCAGCGTTGGAGAGGGACTAGCGGGAGTGGGGGAGCAGTACTTC. Encoded protein: CSVGEGLAGVGEQYF.

This clonotype has a handful of counts. The CDR3 DNA follows: TGTGCCAGCTCCGAAGCGGGAGGGTCCTACAATGAGCAGTTCTTC. It encodes CASSEAGGSYNEQFF. This rearrangement joins TRBV18 to TRBJ2-1, with 10 nucleotides matching TRBD2. V lost 6 bases and J lost 1; bases outside the gene matches: 3. The CDR3 is 15 amino acids. CDR1 is KGHSH and CDR2 is LQKENI in the germline V gene. Full variable domain (missing parts from reference TRBV18 and TRBJ2-1): NAGVMQNPRHLVRRRGQEARLRCSPMKGHSHVYWYRQLPEEGLKFMVYLQKENIIDESGMPKERFSAEFPKEGPSILRIQQVVRGDSAAYFCASSEAGGSYNEQFFGPGTRLTVL.

About this clonotype itself: As the CDR3 is not closed by the conserved phenylalanine or tryptophan, this likely results from a read error. The genes are TRBV14 and TRBJ1-6; a weak D match, TRBD1 (5 bases). Germline assignment: CDR1 SGHDN and CDR2 FVKESK. The CDR3 is 15 amino acids. Trimming stripped 0 bases from V and 9 bases from J, with 12 bases between. Here the CDR3 DNA reads TGTGCCAGCAGCCAAGACAGGGAAAGGGGTTCACCCCTCCACTCT. It translates to CASSQDRERGSPLHS.

The chain recombines TRBV6-5 with TRBJ2-4, with 9 bases that match TRBD1. This CDR3 region has 15 residues. V was clipped by 2 bases and J by 7 bases; unmatched bases: 6. Germline V gene data show CDR1 as MNHEY and CDR2 as SVGAGI. The chain's CDR3 is CASSYRNRGQNIQYF. Here the CDR3 DNA reads TGTGCCAGCAGTTACAGAAACAGGGGGCAGAACATTCAGTACTTC.

The chain is built from TRBV5-5 and TRBJ2-2, with 10 nucleotides matching TRBD1. V shed 3 bases, J shed 5 bases, and the junction held 1 base outside the gene matches. The CDR3 length is 14 residues. Per the germline V gene, CDR1 is SGHKS and CDR2 is YYEKEE (reference sequence). CDR3 amino acids: CASSWDRGTGELFF. In DNA, the CDR3 is TGTGCCAGCAGCTGGGACAGGGGAACCGGGGAGCTGTTTTTT. Using reference TRBV5-5 and TRBJ2-2 for the parts outside the CDR3, the full variable domain is DAGVTQSPTHLIKTRGQQVTLRCSPISGHKSVSWYQQVLGQGPQFIFQYYEKEERGRGNFPDRFSARQFPNYSSELNVNALLLGDSALYLCASSWDRGTGELFFGEGSRLTVL.